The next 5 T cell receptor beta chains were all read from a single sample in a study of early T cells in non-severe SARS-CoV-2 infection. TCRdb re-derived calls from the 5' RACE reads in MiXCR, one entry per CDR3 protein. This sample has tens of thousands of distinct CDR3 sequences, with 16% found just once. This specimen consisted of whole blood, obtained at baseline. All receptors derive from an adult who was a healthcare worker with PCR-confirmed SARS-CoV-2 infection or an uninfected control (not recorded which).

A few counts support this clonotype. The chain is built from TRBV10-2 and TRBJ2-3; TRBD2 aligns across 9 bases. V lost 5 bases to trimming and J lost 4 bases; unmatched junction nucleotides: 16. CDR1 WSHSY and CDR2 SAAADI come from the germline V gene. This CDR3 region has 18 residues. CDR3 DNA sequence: TGCGCCAGCAGTCCTGGACTGCTAACTTTAGCGGGAGCAGATACGCAGTATTTT. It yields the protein CASSPGLLTLAGADTQYF.

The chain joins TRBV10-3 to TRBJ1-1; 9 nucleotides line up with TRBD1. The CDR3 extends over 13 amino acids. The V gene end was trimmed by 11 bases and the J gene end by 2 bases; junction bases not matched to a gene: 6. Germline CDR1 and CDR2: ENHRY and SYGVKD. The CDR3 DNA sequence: TGTGCCTCCGGGACAGGGCGAAACACTGAAGCTTTCTTT. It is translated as CASGTGRNTEAFF.

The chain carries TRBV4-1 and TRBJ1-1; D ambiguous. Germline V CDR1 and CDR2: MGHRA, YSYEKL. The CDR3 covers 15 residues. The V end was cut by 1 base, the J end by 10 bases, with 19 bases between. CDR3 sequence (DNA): TGCGCCAGCAGCCAAGGACCGCAGGCCCGTGAAGGAGCTTTCTTT. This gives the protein CASSQGPQAREGAFF.

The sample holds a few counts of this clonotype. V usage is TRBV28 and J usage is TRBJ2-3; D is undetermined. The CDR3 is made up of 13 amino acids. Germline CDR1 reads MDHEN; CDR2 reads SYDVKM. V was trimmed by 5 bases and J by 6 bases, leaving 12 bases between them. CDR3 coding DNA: TGTGCCAGCAGTCCTCCTGGGCACGATACGCAGTATTTT. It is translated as CASSPPGHDTQYF.

Here the CDR3 reads CASSLEWDGYGYTF. The CDR3 DNA reads as TGTGCCAGCAGCTTAGAGTGGGACGGCTATGGCTACACCTTC. This chain connects TRBV7-9 to TRBJ1-2; D is perhaps TRBD1 (5 bases). CDR1 and CDR2 (germline): SEHNR, FQNEAQ (reference sequence). V dropped 1 base and J dropped 4 bases, with 10 bases sitting between them. The CDR3 is 14 residues long.